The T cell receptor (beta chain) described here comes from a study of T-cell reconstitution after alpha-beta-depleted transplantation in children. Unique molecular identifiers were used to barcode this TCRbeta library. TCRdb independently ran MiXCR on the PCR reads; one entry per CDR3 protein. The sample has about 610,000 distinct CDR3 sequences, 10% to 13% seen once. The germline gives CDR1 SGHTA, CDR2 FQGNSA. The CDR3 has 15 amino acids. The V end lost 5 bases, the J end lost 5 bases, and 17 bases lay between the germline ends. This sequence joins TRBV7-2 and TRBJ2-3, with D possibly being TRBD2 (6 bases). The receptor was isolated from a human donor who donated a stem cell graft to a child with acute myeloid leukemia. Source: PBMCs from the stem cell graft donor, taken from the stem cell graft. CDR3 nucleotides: TGTGCCAGCAGCCGGGACTCCACCCGAGGAGATACGCAGTATTTT. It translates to CASSRDSTRGDTQYF.